This T cell receptor (beta chain) was captured by sequencing in a study of blood T cell repertoires in COVID-19. As for the study in general: The United States, Italy and Spain supplied acute and convalescent COVID-19 samples. The cDNA or gDNA used as material had been derived from T cells, B-cell-depleted T cells, or PBMCs.

CDR1 and CDR2 from the germline V gene are SGHRS and YFSETQ. V was cut by 7 bases and J by 0 bases, with 16 bases left in between. The CDR3 has 15 residues. Using immunoSEQ multiplex PCR, the repertoire was profiled, and TCRdb retains in-frame clones only, with some absent. The table records about 22,000 clones, roughly nine tenths of them present only once. Seattle participants joined during active infection and were tracked over time. This chain uses TRBV5-1 with TRBJ1-1; TRBD1 might be the D (6 bases). What was sequenced was peripheral blood. The sequence derives from a man in his sixties or seventies with COVID-19, enrolled during active disease. CDR3 region: CASGEGEGMNTEAFF. Written as DNA, the CDR3 is TGCGCCAGCGGGGAGGGGGAGGGCATGAACACTGAAGCTTTCTTT.